These 17 T cell receptor beta chains were sequenced from one sample in a study of PD-L1 blockade in urothelial cancer. The repertoire was sequenced with immunoSEQ multiplex PCR; TCRdb's copy has only in-frame clones and lacks some. The sample contains over 70,000 clones, less than 90% of which appear only once. Stated time point: peripheral blood 6 weeks after treatment start. Here the sequenced sample was PBMCs, taken around atezolizumab (anti-PD-L1) treatment. Receptor source: a man between 65 and 79 years old with urothelial cancer.

This clone occurred once. This chain uses TRBV11-3 with TRBJ2-7; weak D call: TRBD2 (5 bases). V dropped 1 base and J dropped 0 bases, with 13 bases sitting between them. The CDR3 is 16 residues long. In germline, CDR1 is SGHNT, CDR2 YENEEA. The CDR3 loop is CASSLGRAFDSYEQYF. CDR3 coding DNA: TGTGCCAGCAGCTTAGGGCGGGCCTTCGACTCCTACGAGCAGTACTTC.

The genes are TRBV19 and TRBJ2-7; D remains ambiguous. V gave up 3 bases and J gave up 1 base, with 7 bases separating them. The CDR3 has 13 residues. CDR1 and CDR2 from the germline V gene are LNHDA and SQIVND (reference sequence). For the CDR3, the DNA is TGTGCCAGTAGTATTGTTCCTTCCTACGAGCAGTACTTC. It encodes CASSIVPSYEQYF.

V gene TRBV27 combines with J gene TRBJ2-1; 11 bases are shared with TRBD2. V lost 5 bases and J lost 2; bases outside the gene matches: 8. The CDR3 spans 17 residues. Germline values: CDR1 MNHEY, CDR2 SMNVEV (reference sequence). As DNA, the CDR3 is TGTGCCAGCAGTCCGCAGTTAGCGGGGGGGCCCTACAATGAGCAGTTCTTC. It encodes CASSPQLAGGPYNEQFF.

The chain combines TRBV11-1 with TRBJ1-1; TRBD1 matches 7 bases. The CDR3 totals 16 residues. The junction had 8 bases not matched to a gene; V was cut back by 3 bases and J by 1 base. The V gene's germline CDR1 is SGHAT and CDR2 FQDESV (reference sequence). Written as DNA, the CDR3 is TGTGCCAGCAGCTTCGCCAAACAGGGGACGAACACTGAAGCTTTCTTT. It is translated as CASSFAKQGTNTEAFF. Drawing the rest from reference TRBV11-1 and TRBJ1-1, the complete variable domain is EAEVAQSPRYKITEKSQAVAFWCDPISGHATLYWYRQILGQGPELLVQFQDESVVDDSQLPKDRFSAERLKGVDSTLKIQPAELGDSAMYLCASSFAKQGTNTEAFFGQGTRLTVV.

The V gene is TRBV30, the J gene TRBJ2-1, with 10 bases identical to TRBD2. The ends lost 0 bases at V and 5 bases at J; junction bases unmatched: 7. The CDR3 spans 16 residues. Germline values: CDR1 GTSNPN, CDR2 SVGIG (reference sequence). CDR3 region: CAWSVPLAGANNEQFF. CDR3 DNA sequence: TGTGCCTGGAGTGTCCCCCTAGCGGGGGCCAACAATGAGCAGTTCTTC.

The chain couples TRBV15 to TRBJ2-7; 7 bases are a match to TRBD1. Looked up from germline, CDR1 is LNHNV and CDR2 is YYDKDF (reference sequence). Losses at the gene ends were 1 base for V and 2 bases for J; bases not matched to a gene: 2. This CDR3 has 14 residues. The CDR3 DNA follows: TGTGCCACCAGCAGAGGGGGACAGCCCTACGAGCAGTACTTC. Encoded protein: CATSRGGQPYEQYF.

The rearrangement links TRBV5-4 to TRBJ2-5, with D perhaps TRBD2 (5 bases). The J call may be mistaken, given a closer DNA end match to TRBJ2-7. Per the germline V gene, CDR1 is SGHNT and CDR2 is YYREEE (reference sequence). The CDR3 length is 16 residues. CDR3 residues: CASSNRGLARSYEQYF. The CDR3 nucleotides read TGTGCCAGCAGCAACCGTGGACTGGCCCGCTCCTACGAGCAGTACTTC.

The chain joins TRBV6-5 to TRBJ2-3; 9 nucleotides align to TRBD2. CDR3 length: 13 amino acids. Germline V gives CDR1 MNHEY, CDR2 SVGAGI. The V gene end was trimmed by 8 bases and the J gene end by 2 bases; junction bases not matched to a gene: 2. The CDR3 sequence: CASQREATDTQYF. In DNA form, the CDR3 reads TGTGCCAGCCAGCGGGAGGCCACAGATACGCAGTATTTT.

The chain links TRBV6-1 to TRBJ1-5; perhaps TRBD1 as D (6 bases). V was shortened by 6 bases and J by 6 bases, with 18 bases between the two germline ends. Germline V lookup: CDR1 MNHNS, CDR2 SASEGT. The CDR3 covers 15 residues. The CDR3 region has the DNA TGTGCCAGCAGCCTAACAGGGAGCCGGGTTCAGCCCCAGCATTTT. It codes for CASSLTGSRVQPQHF.

The rearrangement links TRBV10-1 to TRBJ2-7, with 8 bases aligning to TRBD2. Unmatched junction bases numbered 9, after V lost 3 bases and J lost 2 bases. This CDR3 has 16 residues. The germline V gene encodes CDR1 WNHNN and CDR2 SYGVQD (reference sequence). The CDR3 loop is CASSERTTSATYEQYF. Written as DNA, the CDR3 is TGCGCCAGCAGTGAACGGACGACTAGCGCGACCTACGAGCAGTACTTC.

In nucleotides, the CDR3 is TGCGCCAGCAGCTTGGCTAGCACAGATACGCAGTATTTT. Translating it yields CASSLASTDTQYF. The rearrangement links TRBV5-1 to TRBJ2-3; D not resolved. From germline, CDR1 is SGHRS and CDR2 YFSETQ. V lost 0 bases and J 0 bases, leaving 2 bases between the germline ends. The CDR3 has 13 residues.

The chain employs TRBV5-1 and TRBJ1-4; D is unclear. The length of the CDR3 is 17 residues. CDR1 is SGHRS and CDR2 is YFSETQ in the germline V gene. The V gene lost 4 bases and the J gene lost 8 bases, with 24 bases spanning the gap. CDR3 residues: CASSLTGSKTVEEKLFF. CDR3 nucleotide sequence: TGCGCCAGCAGCCTCACCGGGTCTAAAACCGTGGAGGAAAAACTGTTTTTT.

This chain links TRBV25-1 with TRBJ2-1, with TRBD2 matching over 7 bases. Per germline, CDR1 MGHDK and CDR2 SYGVNS. The CDR3 is made up of 16 amino acids. The J segment lost 0 bases and the V segment lost 6 bases, leaving 8 bases of the junction unmatched. The CDR3 coding sequence is TGTGCCAGCAGCGGCCTGGGAGGGAGCTCCTACAATGAGCAGTTCTTC. Translating it yields CASSGLGGSSYNEQFF.

The rearrangement links TRBV19 to TRBJ2-5; 8 bases are shared with TRBD2. V dropped 5 bases and J dropped 5; count of bases not matched to a gene: 10. The CDR3 covers 15 residues. Germline V gene lookup returns CDR1 LNHDA and CDR2 SQIVND (reference sequence). CDR3 residues: CASSSSGGTTETQYF. The CDR3 DNA sequence: TGTGCCAGTAGTTCCAGCGGGGGTACCACGGAGACCCAGTACTTC.

For the CDR3, the DNA is TGTGCCAGCAGCTTTGAGCGGGACTACAATGAGCAGTTCTTC. Translation gives CASSFERDYNEQFF. This chain links TRBV11-2 with TRBJ2-1; TRBD2 matches 7 bases. V lost 3 bases to trimming and J lost 3 bases; unmatched junction nucleotides: 2. CDR3 length equals 14 residues. Germline V gives CDR1 SGHAT, CDR2 FQNNGV. The complete variable domain, with remaining parts taken from reference TRBV11-2 and TRBJ2-1, reads EAGVAQSPRYKIIEKRQSVAFWCNPISGHATLYWYQQILGQGPKLLIQFQNNGVVDDSQLPKDRFSAERLKGVDSTLKIQPAKLEDSAVYLCASSFERDYNEQFFGPGTRLTVL.

The chain has TRBV5-4 and TRBJ1-2; possibly TRBD1 for D (5 bases). This CDR3 contains 16 residues. CDR1 SGHNT and CDR2 YYREEE come from the germline V gene (reference sequence). Trimming took 2 bases from V and 1 from J, leaving 15 bases between them. The CDR3 region has the DNA TGTGCCAGCAGCTTAGGGGCAGGCGATATTAACTATGGCTACACCTTC. Its translation is CASSLGAGDINYGYTF.

This clone occurred a few times. The chain uses TRBV5-1 and TRBJ1-1; 10 positions agree with TRBD1. Germline CDR1 and CDR2: SGHRS and YFSETQ. J was trimmed by 4 bases and V by 4 bases; bases with no gene match: 10. This CDR3 has 16 residues. The CDR3 bases are TGCGCCAGCAGCCTCGGGACAGGGGCGGGGAGCACTGAAGCTTTCTTT. It translates to CASSLGTGAGSTEAFF.